This section outlines one T cell receptor beta chain sequence together with its context. No antigen is known for it. With no exceptions, donors were healthy Caucasians. Through template switching, a universal primer site was introduced, and the cDNA contained unique molecular identifiers. TCRdb reanalysed the 5' RACE reads using MiXCR and keeps one entry per CDR3 protein. The sample holds 650,000 to 800,000 distinct CDR3 sequences, 8.5% to 9.5% seen once. These data belong to a study of identical twins. Whole-study findings and limits: High-abundance cord blood beta clonotypes had fewer insertions; memory repertoires showed none. For monozygotic twins, models underestimated out-of-frame TCR alpha sharing.

The same sample was also studied in work on yellow fever vaccine responses in identical twins.

The clonotype originates from a woman aged 18 to 35 in good health. Sequencing input: PBMCs.

CDR3 amino acids: CASSLVGSGGELFF. DNA for the CDR3: TGTGCCAGCAGCTTAGTTGGCTCGGGAGGGGAGCTGTTTTTT. The J gene is TRBJ2-2, the V gene TRBV11-2; possible D gene TRBD2, 5 bases. CDR1 is SGHAT, CDR2 FQNNGV, per germline. Between the trimmed V and J ends, which lost 1 base and 8 bases, there was a span of 11 bases. The CDR3 is 14 residues long. Full variable domain (missing parts from reference TRBV11-2 and TRBJ2-2): EAGVAQSPRYKIIEKRQSVAFWCNPISGHATLYWYQQILGQGPKLLIQFQNNGVVDDSQLPKDRFSAERLKGVDSTLKIQPAKLEDSAVYLCASSLVGSGGELFFGEGSRLTVL.